This T cell receptor beta chain was obtained from a study of T cells in Graves' hyperthyroidism and ophthalmopathy (dated by TCRdb to the late 2010s). Broadly, across the study: Peripheral blood samples were taken at the time of initial diagnosis, prior to any treatment. A discovery cohort of roughly 100 patients, approximately 45 with Graves' ophthalmopathy and approximately 60 with stable Graves' hyperthyroidism, was used to find distinguishing TCR V-J signatures. Prospective prediction of ophthalmopathy was tested in an independent validation cohort of 18 hyperthyroidism patients and some 17 patients who later progressed to ophthalmopathy. For training and testing, the 110 or so patients in the discovery cohort were randomly divided in a 7:3 ratio. In more than 5 Graves' hyperthyroidism patients, the study also compared T-cell repertoires from thyroid tissue with T-cell repertoires from blood. After blood sampling, hyperthyroidism patients were treated with methimazole at a starting dose of 30 mg daily, and ophthalmopathy patients were treated with high-dose intravenous methylprednisolone. TCR Vbeta CDR3 sequencing of some 140 peripheral blood samples (fewer than 45 ophthalmopathy, some 75 hyperthyroidism and 17 progressor patients) is reported in the paper. Points the paper makes about the study in general: Most expanded thyroid clonotypes (frequency above 0.001) were also found in blood, which suggests that blood repertoires may mirror thyroid immune responses. Sample size was not statistically predetermined, and blinding of investigators to group allocation was not performed. In validation, progression to ophthalmopathy was predicted by the model with 70.59% sensitivity and 72.22% specificity, a median of approximately 6.5 months before onset. In cross-validation, a model built on a 13 V-J signature told ophthalmopathy apart from stable hyperthyroidism with roughly 87% sensitivity and about 81% specificity, and in testing the same model reached 80%/75%.

Ophthalmopathy patients had moderately to severely active disease, with a Clinical Activity Score of 3 or more, a NOSPECS grade of 4 or more, and a disease duration of less than 3 months. The study excluded patients with uncontrolled infections, other autoimmune diseases, pregnancy or lactation. Diagnoses relied on clinical symptoms, serum thyroxine and TRAb, thyroid ultrasound and orbital computed tomography. Ficoll-Paque density gradient centrifugation was used to isolate PBMCs from about 10 ml of fresh peripheral blood. Total RNA was extracted using Trizol reagent, and RNA quality was assessed on an Agilent 2100 Bioanalyzer. CDR1 and CDR2, looked up from the germline V gene, are SGHAT and FQNNGV. The CDR3, from cysteine to phenylalanine, totals 13 residues. Here the CDR3 DNA is all that survives: 39 bases in frame from base 1. The trim is 3 bases for V and 3 bases for J, with a gap of 6 bases between the germline ends.

The TCR beta CDR3 regions were amplified from RNA transcripts. For the first round of RT-PCR on the TCR CDR3, the HTBI primer set was used together with the Qiagen OneStep RT-PCR kit. Libraries were constructed in a second round of multiplex PCR, after which size selection and purification were carried out. Sequencing of the libraries was done on an Illumina HiSeq2000 using paired-end 100 bp reads. The original methods were these. SOAPnuke was used to process the raw data, throwing out any read that contained adapters or uncalled bases, had a mean Phred below 15, or lacked an exact constant-primer or identifier match. COPE v1.2.5 was used to merge the high-quality paired reads, and each unique nucleotide sequence was defined as a clonotype. Clonotypes were aligned to IMGT TRBV, TRBD and TRBJ reference segments using MiTCR v1.1. The analysis included only V-J combinations with a frequency above 0.0001, which together covered more than 98% of the repertoires. A TCS score was defined as the ratio between F50 (clonal expansion) and ExV (chaos), using BLOSUM62-based TCRdist between CDR3 peptides within each V-J. Welch's t-statistics and random forest reduced roughly 530 V-J features to 10 to 15, which were used in a naive Bayes classifier (R e1071). TCRdb applied fastp at Q25 and MiXCR to the public reads, then kept only in-frame beta chains. Rows merge per CDR3 protein into single entries with the most common DNA and genes. The V and J calls here are based on TCRdb, not the publication. Here the sample has about 410,000 distinct CDR3 sequences; 13% to 15% occur a single time. About 20% of the sample rests with the top ten.

This clonotype was picked up many times. Its antigen specificity is not known. No much larger clonotype is one base removed from it; base qualities were not supplied. The V gene is TRBV11-2 and the J gene is TRBJ2-1; TRBD2 might be the D gene, on 6 matching bases. The source of this sequence is a woman aged 25 to 39 with Graves' ophthalmopathy. Sequenced sample: blood. The DNA reads as follows: TGTGCCAGCAGCTTGCGGGACTACAATGAGCAGTTCTTC. Its protein product is CASSLRDYNEQFF.